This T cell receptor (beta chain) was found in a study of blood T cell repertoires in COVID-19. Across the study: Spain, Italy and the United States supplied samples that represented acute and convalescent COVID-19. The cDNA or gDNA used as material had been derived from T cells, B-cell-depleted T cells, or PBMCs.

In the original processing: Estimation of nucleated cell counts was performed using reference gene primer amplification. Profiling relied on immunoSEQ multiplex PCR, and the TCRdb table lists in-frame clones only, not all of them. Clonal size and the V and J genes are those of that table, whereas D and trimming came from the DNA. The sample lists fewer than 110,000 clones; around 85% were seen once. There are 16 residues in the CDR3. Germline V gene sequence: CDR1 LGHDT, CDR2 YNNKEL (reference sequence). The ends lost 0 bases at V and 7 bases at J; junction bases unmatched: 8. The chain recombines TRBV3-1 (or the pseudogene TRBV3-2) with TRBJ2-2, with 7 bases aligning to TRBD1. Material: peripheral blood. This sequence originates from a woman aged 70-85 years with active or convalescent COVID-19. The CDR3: CASSQDLRGQGGELFF. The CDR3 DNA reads TGTGCCAGCAGCCAAGACCTTAGGGGGCAGGGCGGGGAGCTGTTTTTT.